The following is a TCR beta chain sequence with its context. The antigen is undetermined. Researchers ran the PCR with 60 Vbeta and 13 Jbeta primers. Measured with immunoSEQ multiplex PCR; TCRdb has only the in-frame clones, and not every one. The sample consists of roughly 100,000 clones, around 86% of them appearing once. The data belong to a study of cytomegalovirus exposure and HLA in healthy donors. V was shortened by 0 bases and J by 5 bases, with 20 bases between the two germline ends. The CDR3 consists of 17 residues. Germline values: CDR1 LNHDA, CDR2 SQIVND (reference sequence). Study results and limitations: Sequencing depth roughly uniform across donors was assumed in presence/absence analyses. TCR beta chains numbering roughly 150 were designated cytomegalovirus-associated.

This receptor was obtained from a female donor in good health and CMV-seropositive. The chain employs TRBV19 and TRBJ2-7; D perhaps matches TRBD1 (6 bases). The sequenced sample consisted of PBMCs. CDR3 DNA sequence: TGTGCCAGTAGTATAGATCTATTGAGAGGGGGTTTGGACGAGCAGTACTTC. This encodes CASSIDLLRGGLDEQYF.